The 8 T cell receptor beta chains listed next were all sequenced from one sample in a study of regulatory T cells in long-lasting Graves disease. Time point reported: newly diagnosed GD, antithyroid drugs for less than 3 months. After RNA was extracted from PBMCs, the TCR library was made from it. Through Arm-PCR of CDR3 regions and iRepertoire HTBI primers, TCR beta libraries were built. TCRdb analysed the multiplex PCR reads with MiXCR anew, one entry per CDR3 protein. The table shows 350,000 to 400,000 distinct CDR3 sequences, with 15% to 20% occurring only once. The data also belong to a second study, concerning T cells in Graves' hyperthyroidism and ophthalmopathy.

Sequenced here: peripheral blood mononuclear cells (PBMCs), sampled at new diagnosis, from a patient treated with antithyroid drugs. These receptors came from a woman under 30 with Graves disease.

This clonotype was observed at least ten times. This sequence joins TRBV20-1 and TRBJ2-2; 12 nucleotides match TRBD2. The trim removed 2 bases at V and 3 bases at J, leaving 4 bases unmatched. The germline CDR1 and CDR2 sequences are DFQATT and SNEGSKA (reference sequence). This CDR3 is 16 amino acids long. CDR3 protein: CSARPWTSGDTGELFF. The CDR3 DNA follows: TGCAGTGCTAGACCCTGGACTAGCGGGGACACCGGGGAGCTGTTTTTT.

This clonotype has a count of ten or more. The chain couples TRBV20-1 to TRBJ2-7, with TRBD2 identical over 12 bases. This CDR3 has 15 residues. Germline CDR1 is DFQATT and CDR2 is SNEGSKA (reference sequence). V lost 4 bases, J lost 4 bases, and 8 bases stayed unmatched. The CDR3: CSAILGTSGPYEQYF. CDR3 DNA sequence: TGCAGTGCTATACTCGGGACTAGCGGGCCTTACGAGCAGTACTTC.

This clonotype was counted only a few times. The chain carries TRBV19 and TRBJ1-5, with TRBD1 matching 7 bases. J lost 0 bases, V lost 6 bases, and 5 bases had no gene match. There are 15 residues in the CDR3. Germline assignment: CDR1 LNHDA and CDR2 SQIVND (reference sequence). CDR3 DNA sequence: TGTGCCAGTAGGATGACAGGGTATAGCAATCAGCCCCAGCATTTT. Translating gives CASRMTGYSNQPQHF.

At least ten counts were recorded for this clonotype. This chain joins TRBV7-3 and TRBJ2-1, with unresolved D. Germline loops: CDR1 SGHTA, CDR2 FQGTGA. With 3 bases removed from V and 7 bases from J, the gap between germline ends came to 7 bases. This CDR3 comprises 12 residues. DNA of the CDR3: TGTGCCAGCAGCTTGCCCGGGAATGAGCAGTTCTTC. Protein product: CASSLPGNEQFF.

Turning to this clonotype: Germline and junction disagree at one end, which may indicate a read error. The chain uses TRBV3-1 and TRBJ2-7, with TRBD2 as a possible D gene (6 bases). The CDR3 is 14 amino acids. CDR1 LGHDT and CDR2 YNNKEL come from the germline V gene (reference sequence). The CDR3 DNA is TGTGGCAGCAGCCAAGGCGGGGCGTGGTACGGGCAGTACTTC. This gives the protein CGSSQGGAWYGQYF.

This clonotype was observed many times. The rearrangement uses TRBV2 and TRBJ1-3; D gene uncertain. The germline CDR1 and CDR2 sequences are SNHLY and FYNNEI. With 5 bases removed from V and 4 bases from J, the gap between germline ends came to 15 bases. This CDR3 is built from 15 residues. The CDR3 is CASSPGGQRGNTIYF. CDR3 in DNA: TGTGCCAGCAGTCCCGGAGGGCAGAGAGGAAACACCATATATTTT.

Notes on this clonotype: Possible read error: a much larger clone is one base away. This CDR3 is CASSQLNSPLHF. The CDR3 DNA follows: TGTGCCAGCAGCCAGCTTAATTCACCCCTCCACTTT. The chain has TRBV14 and TRBJ1-6; D not certain. Germline values: CDR1 SGHDN, CDR2 FVKESK. The ends were cut back, 3 bases at V and 6 bases at J, with 3 bases in the middle. This CDR3 region has 12 residues.

Turning to this clonotype: A much larger clone is a single base away; this may be a read error. V gene TRBV6-2 or TRBV6-3 combines with J gene TRBJ1-2; D gene unclear. Germline values: CDR1 MNHEY, CDR2 SVGEGT. V lost 10 bases and J lost 7, with 13 bases in between. The CDR3 is made up of 11 amino acids. The CDR3 DNA follows: TGTGCCACCAGATCGGGAGGTGGCTACACCTTC. It yields the protein CATRSGGGYTF.